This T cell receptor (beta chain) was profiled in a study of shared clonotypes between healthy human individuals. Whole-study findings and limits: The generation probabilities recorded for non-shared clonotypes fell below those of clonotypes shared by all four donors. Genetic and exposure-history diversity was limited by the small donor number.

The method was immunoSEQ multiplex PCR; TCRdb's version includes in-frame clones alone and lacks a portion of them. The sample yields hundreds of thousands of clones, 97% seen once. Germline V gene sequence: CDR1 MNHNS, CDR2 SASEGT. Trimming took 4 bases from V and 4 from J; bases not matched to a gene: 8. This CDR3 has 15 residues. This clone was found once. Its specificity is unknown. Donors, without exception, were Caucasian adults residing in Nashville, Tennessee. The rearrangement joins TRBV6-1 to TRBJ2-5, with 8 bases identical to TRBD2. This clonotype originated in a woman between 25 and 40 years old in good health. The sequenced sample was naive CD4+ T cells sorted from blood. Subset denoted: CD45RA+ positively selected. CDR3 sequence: CASSADGRALETQYF. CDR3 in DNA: TGTGCCAGCAGTGCTGACGGGAGGGCCCTAGAGACCCAGTACTTC.